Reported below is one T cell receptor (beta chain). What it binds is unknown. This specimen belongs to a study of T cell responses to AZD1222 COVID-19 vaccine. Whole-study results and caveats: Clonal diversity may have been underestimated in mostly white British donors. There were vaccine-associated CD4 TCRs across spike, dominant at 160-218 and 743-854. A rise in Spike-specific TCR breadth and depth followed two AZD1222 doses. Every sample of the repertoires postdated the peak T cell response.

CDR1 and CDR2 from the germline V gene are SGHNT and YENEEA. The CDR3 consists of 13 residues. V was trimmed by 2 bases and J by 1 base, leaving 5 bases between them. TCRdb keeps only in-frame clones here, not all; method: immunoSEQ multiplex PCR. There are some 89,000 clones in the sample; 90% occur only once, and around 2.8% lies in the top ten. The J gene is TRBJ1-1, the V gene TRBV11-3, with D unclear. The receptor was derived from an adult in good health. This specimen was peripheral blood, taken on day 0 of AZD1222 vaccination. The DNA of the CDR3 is TGTGCCAGCAGCTTATACGGGAACACTGAAGCTTTCTTT. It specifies CASSLYGNTEAFF.